This section outlines one T cell receptor (beta chain) sequence together with its context. These data belong to a study of blood T cell repertoires in COVID-19. Across the study: Acute and convalescent COVID-19 samples came from the United States, Italy and Spain.

J gave up 7 bases and V 8 bases, and 8 bases lay outside the gene matches. The CDR3 has 13 amino acids. Germline V gives CDR1 SGHAT, CDR2 FQDESV (reference sequence). Profiling relied on immunoSEQ multiplex PCR, and the TCRdb table lists in-frame clones only, not all of them. Of roughly 300,000 clones in the sample, 80% to 95% were seen once. This chain uses TRBV11-1 with TRBJ1-1; TRBD1 agrees at 9 bases. Sample: PBMCs or T cells enriched from blood (not recorded which). This receptor was identified in a woman aged 25 to 39 who had recovered from COVID-19. In DNA form, the CDR3 reads TGTGCCAGCGGGACAGGGCTCCTTGGTGAAGCTTTCTTT. Protein product: CASGTGLLGEAFF.